This TCR beta chain was sequenced during a study of blood T cells in healthy people across ages. Study-wide results and caveats: Correlation between TCR beta diversity and naive T cell percentage was strong. Diversity figures derived from one million T cells were judged to underestimate the true value. In older individuals, TCR beta diversity per million T cells was lower, falling roughly linearly with age. Changes seen in expanded clonotypes were possibly confounded by donor CMV status left unknown.

With 0 bases removed from V and 9 bases from J, the gap between germline ends came to 14 bases. The CDR3 extends over 14 amino acids. Germline values: CDR1 SGHDN, CDR2 FVKESK. A second PCR of 7 to 11 cycles used a sample-barcoded 5' primer and a J-beta primer mix. TCRdb re-derived calls from the 5' RACE reads in MiXCR, one entry per CDR3 protein. Of some 880,000 distinct CDR3 sequences detected, around 36% appear once; the ten largest clones hold 13%. This clonotype was seen a few times. Its cognate antigen is unknown. The sample consisted of blood. This chain joins TRBV14 and TRBJ1-2, with D tentatively TRBD1 (6 bases). The TCR originated in a man aged 18 to 29 in good health. In nucleotides, the CDR3 is TGTGCCAGCAGCCAAGAGGCACAGGGTGGGCGCTACACCTTC. It encodes CASSQEAQGGRYTF. Combining the CDR3 with reference TRBV14 and TRBJ1-2 gives the whole variable domain EAGVTQFPSHSVIEKGQTVTLRCDPISGHDNLYWYRRVMGKEIKFLLHFVKESKQDESGMPNNRFLAERTGGTYSTLKVQPAELEDSGVYFCASSQEAQGGRYTFGSGTRLTVV.